One and the same sample provided the 2 T cell receptor beta chains below, sequenced in a study of OX40 agonist ivuxolimab in advanced cancers. Clones were read by immunoSEQ multiplex PCR, and TCRdb kept only the in-frame ones, dropping some. The sample holds 60,000 or so clones; around 92% are singletons and the top ten take 10% to 15%. Source: CD4+ or CD8+ T cells sorted from blood, taken in a trial of the OX40 agonist ivuxolimab. These receptors were collected from an adult with an advanced solid tumor such as melanoma, head and neck, liver or kidney cancer.

This rearrangement joins TRBV7-3 to TRBJ2-1, with 13 bases lining up with TRBD2. J gave up 4 bases and V 5 bases, and 2 bases lay outside the gene matches. Germline loops: CDR1 SGHTA, CDR2 FQGTGA. There are 15 residues in the CDR3. CDR3 region: CASSPGLAGYNEQFF. The CDR3 region has the DNA TGTGCCAGCAGCCCGGGACTAGCGGGATACAATGAGCAGTTCTTC.

This rearrangement joins TRBV12-5 to TRBJ2-4; D is perhaps TRBD2 (6 bases). This CDR3 spans 18 amino acids. V gave up 3 bases and J gave up 0 bases, with 18 bases separating them. Germline V gives CDR1 LGHNT, CDR2 FRNRAP. This CDR3 is CASGFSCGADLAKNIQYF. The CDR3 nucleotides are TGTGCTAGTGGTTTTTCCTGCGGGGCCGACCTAGCCAAAAACATTCAGTACTTC.